Listed below are T cell receptor beta chains from one sample, sequenced in a study of monozygotic twins with inflammatory bowel disease. TCRdb reprocessed the 5' RACE reads, keeping one entry per CDR3 protein, no DNA. The sample includes around 380,000 distinct CDR3 sequences. Sequencing used blood. Receptors originate from a human donor with ulcerative colitis or Crohn's disease, or a healthy co-twin of an affected twin (not recorded which). Both conserved end residues are part of each CDR3. Fields, in order: CDR3 length, V gene, J gene, CDR3 protein.

CDR3 length: 15; V gene: TRBV10-3; J gene: TRBJ2-7; CDR3 protein: CAISVGRALGDEQYF
CDR3 length: 14; V gene: TRBV29-1; J gene: TRBJ2-7; CDR3 protein: CSVAPGRRAYEQYF
CDR3 length: 14; V gene: TRBV2; J gene: TRBJ2-1; CDR3 protein: CASSEALETAGQFF
CDR3 length: 14; V gene: TRBV12-3/TRBV12-4; J gene: TRBJ1-4; CDR3 protein: CASSLAGVYEKLFF
CDR3 length: 15; V gene: TRBV7-9; J gene: TRBJ1-5; CDR3 protein: CASSTGKDWNQPQHF
CDR3 length: 15; V gene: TRBV12-3/TRBV12-4; J gene: TRBJ1-3; CDR3 protein: CASSPLRSSGNTIYF
CDR3 length: 14; V gene: TRBV10-3; J gene: TRBJ1-1; CDR3 protein: CAISTGGADTEAFF
CDR3 length: 16; V gene: TRBV10-1; J gene: TRBJ1-2; CDR3 protein: CASSEAGRADSRGYTF
CDR3 length: 14; V gene: TRBV20-1; J gene: TRBJ1-4; CDR3 protein: CSARVGQTNEKLFF
CDR3 length: 14; V gene: TRBV11-2; J gene: TRBJ2-5; CDR3 protein: CASSSLPGQKTQYF
CDR3 length: 16; V gene: TRBV11-3; J gene: TRBJ2-3; CDR3 protein: CASSYGDRGRTDTQYF
CDR3 length: 13; V gene: TRBV29-1; J gene: TRBJ2-5; CDR3 protein: CSVEGRNEETQYF
CDR3 length: 15; V gene: TRBV30; J gene: TRBJ2-1; CDR3 protein: CAWNPLAGDLGEQFF